The TCR beta chain described here comes from a study of radiation and T cells in renal cell carcinoma. Looking at the study overall: Nephrectomy followed 15 Gy stereotactic body radiation by 4 weeks. General study findings and limits: Pretreatment tumor biopsies were lacking, so baseline clonotypes are unknown. From baseline, blood top tumor clonotypes peaked at 2 weeks post-radiation.

Some clones are missing from TCRdb's copy, which holds only in-frame ones; the method was immunoSEQ multiplex PCR. The data show fewer than 150,000 clones, 88% seen once. Indicated time point: blood 2 weeks post-SBRT. Treatment specified: 15 Gy SBRT to primary tumor, nephrectomy 4 weeks later. Serial blood draws occurred at baseline and 2 and 4 weeks post-SBRT. V was trimmed by 0 bases and J by 0 bases, leaving 10 bases between them. Germline CDR1 SGHRS, CDR2 YFSETQ. The CDR3 totals 16 residues. Worth noting for this clone: Its antigen is still unknown.

The source material was blood, sampled from a patient whose treatment included radiotherapy and nephrectomy. The origin of this receptor is a woman between 70 and 85 years old with renal cell carcinoma. The genes are TRBV5-1 and TRBJ2-1; D might be TRBD2 (6 bases). The CDR3 reads CASSLEEGSSYNEQFF. The CDR3, as DNA: TGCGCCAGCAGCTTGGAGGAGGGGAGCTCCTACAATGAGCAGTTCTTC. The whole variable domain, remainder taken from reference TRBV5-1 and TRBJ2-1, is KAGVTQTPRYLIKTRGQQVTLSCSPISGHRSVSWYQQTPGQGLQFLFEYFSETQRNKGNFPGRFSGRQFSNSRSEMNVSTLELGDSALYLCASSLEEGSSYNEQFFGPGTRLTVL.